The present T cell receptor beta chain was sequenced within a study of cytotoxic CD8 clonotypes in ibrutinib-treated CLL. Germline values: CDR1 LNHDA, CDR2 SQIVND (reference sequence). This CDR3 is built from 15 residues. V lost 3 bases and J lost 8; bases outside the gene matches: 8. TCRdb keeps only in-frame clones here, not all; method: immunoSEQ multiplex PCR. The repertoire holds roughly 150,000 clones, with approximately 80% as singletons. The V call is TRBV19, the J call TRBJ2-7; 12 bases are shared with TRBD2. The sequences come from PBMCs, collected after 24 months of ibrutinib treatment. This TCR was sampled from a human donor with chronic lymphocytic leukemia. The CDR3 sequence is CASSIGLAGPVQQYF. The CDR3 nucleotides are TGTGCCAGTAGTATTGGACTAGCGGGACCTGTCCAGCAGTACTTC. The complete variable domain, with remaining parts taken from reference TRBV19 and TRBJ2-7, reads DGGITQSPKYLFRKEGQNVTLSCEQNLNHDAMYWYRQDPGQGLRLIYYSQIVNDFQKGDIAEGYSVSREKKESFPLTVTSAQKNPTAFYLCASSIGLAGPVQQYFGPGTRLTVT.